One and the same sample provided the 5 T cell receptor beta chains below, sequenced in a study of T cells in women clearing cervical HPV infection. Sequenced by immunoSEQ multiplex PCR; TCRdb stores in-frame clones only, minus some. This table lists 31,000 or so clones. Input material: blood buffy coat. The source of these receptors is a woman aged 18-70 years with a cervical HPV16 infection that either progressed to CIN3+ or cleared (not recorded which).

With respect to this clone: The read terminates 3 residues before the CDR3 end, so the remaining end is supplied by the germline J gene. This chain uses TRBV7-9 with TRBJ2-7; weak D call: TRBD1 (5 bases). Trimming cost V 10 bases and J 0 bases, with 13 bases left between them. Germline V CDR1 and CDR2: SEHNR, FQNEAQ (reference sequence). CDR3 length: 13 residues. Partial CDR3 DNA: TGTGCCACCGCCCGACAGAGCTCCTACGAG. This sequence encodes CATARQSSYE. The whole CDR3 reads CATARQSSYEQYF.

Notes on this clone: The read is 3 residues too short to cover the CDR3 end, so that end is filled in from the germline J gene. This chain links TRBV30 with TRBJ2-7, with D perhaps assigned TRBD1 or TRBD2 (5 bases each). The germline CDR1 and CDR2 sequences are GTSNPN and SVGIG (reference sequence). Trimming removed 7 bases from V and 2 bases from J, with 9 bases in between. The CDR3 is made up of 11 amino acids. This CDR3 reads CALRGAYEQYF. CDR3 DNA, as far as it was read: TGTGCCTTAAGAGGGGCCTACGAG.

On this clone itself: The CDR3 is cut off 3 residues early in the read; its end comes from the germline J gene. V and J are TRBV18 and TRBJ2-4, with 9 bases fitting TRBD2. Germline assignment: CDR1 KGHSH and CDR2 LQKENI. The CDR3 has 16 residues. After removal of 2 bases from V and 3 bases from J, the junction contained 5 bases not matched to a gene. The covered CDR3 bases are TGTGCCAGCTCACCAACGGCGGGAGGGATCAAAAACATT. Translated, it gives CASSPTAGGIKNI. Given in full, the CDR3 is CASSPTAGGIKNIQYF.

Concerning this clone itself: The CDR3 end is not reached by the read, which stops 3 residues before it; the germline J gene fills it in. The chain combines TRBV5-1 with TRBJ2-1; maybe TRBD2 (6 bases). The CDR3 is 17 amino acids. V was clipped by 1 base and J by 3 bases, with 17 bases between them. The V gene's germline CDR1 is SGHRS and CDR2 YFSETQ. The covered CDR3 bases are TGCGCCAGCAGCTTGCGACCAATAGGCGGGGACTACAATGAG. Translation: CASSLRPIGGDYNE. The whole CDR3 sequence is CASSLRPIGGDYNEQFF.

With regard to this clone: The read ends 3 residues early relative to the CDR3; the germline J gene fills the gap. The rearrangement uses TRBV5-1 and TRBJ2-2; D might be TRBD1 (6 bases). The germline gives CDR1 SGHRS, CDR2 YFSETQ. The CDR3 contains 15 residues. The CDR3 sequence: CASSLNFGQLEKLFF. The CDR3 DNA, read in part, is TGCGCCAGCAGCCTGAATTTTGGACAGCTCGAAAAG.